Sequencing of this T cell receptor (beta chain) was carried out in a study of T cells expressing NK-cell markers. At the level of the study: Sequenced donors, eight in total, included seven who were HCMV-seropositive and one who was seronegative.

TCRdb reanalyzed the 5' RACE reads, giving one entry per CDR3 protein sequence and no DNA. The repertoire table contains 200,000 to 300,000 distinct CDR3 sequences. CDR1 and CDR2 from the germline V gene are DFQATT and SNEGSKA (reference sequence). This CDR3 has 14 amino acids. The chain combines TRBV20-1 with TRBJ2-3; TCRdb lists TRBD2, though no DNA is available to test this call. This receptor was identified in a woman aged 18-70 years in good health. The sample comprised blood T cells: a sorted CD56 or NKG2C T cell subset, CD4+ or CD8+ T cells, or bulk PBMC T cells (not recorded which). CDR3 in amino acids: CSAAKREGADTQYF.